These T cell receptor beta chains were read from a single sample in a study of T cells in Graves' hyperthyroidism and ophthalmopathy. Each CDR3 protein gets one entry after TCRdb re-called the multiplex PCR reads with MiXCR. The sample has under 400,000 distinct CDR3 sequences; approximately 14% are singletons. The sample consisted of blood. Receptor source: a woman aged 55 to 70 with Graves' hyperthyroidism. Both conserved end residues are part of each CDR3. Fields, in order: clone size, J gene, D gene, V gene, CDR3 DNA, CDR3 protein. A D gene is named only where the DNA matches it firmly. Clone size, where shown, is once, few, many, or a class for clones that have expanded.

. | TRBJ2-7 | TRBD1 | TRBV20-1 | TGCAGTGCTTTACCCGGGACAGGGGGCCGATCCTACGAGCAGTACTTC | CSALPGTGGRSYEQYF
. | TRBJ2-1 | TRBD2 | TRBV6-5 | TGTGCCAGCAGTTACTCGAGTAGCGGGAGCAATGAGCAGTTCTTC | CASSYSSSGSNEQFF
. | TRBJ1-1 | TRBD1 | TRBV10-2 | TGCGCCAACAGTGAAACAGGGGGCCGGACTGAAGCTTTCTTT | CANSETGGRTEAFF
many | TRBJ2-7 | . | TRBV6-1 | TGTGCCAGTGGTGGAAGCGCTACCTACGAGCAGTACTTC | CASGGSATYEQYF
many | TRBJ1-5 | . | TRBV6-6 | TGTGCCAGCAGTTACTTAGGGCAGGGTGATCAGCCCCAGCATTTT | CASSYLGQGDQPQHF
. | TRBJ1-2 | . | TRBV6-1 | TGTGCCAGCAGTACCGGCGGGGCGGGGAACTATGGCTACACCTTC | CASSTGGAGNYGYTF
many | TRBJ1-5 | TRBD1 | TRBV6-7 | TGTGCCAGCAGTTACTCACCTCCGGACAGGTATAGCAATCAGCCCCAGCATTTT | CASSYSPPDRYSNQPQHF
many | TRBJ2-3 | . | TRBV6-1 | TGTGCCAGCAGTGGGGATTTGGCAGATACGCAGTATTTT | CASSGDLADTQYF
many | TRBJ2-7 | TRBD1 | TRBV2 | TGTGCCAGCAGGCCTAATGGACAGGGCCACGAGCAGTACTTC | CASRPNGQGHEQYF
many | TRBJ2-5 | . | TRBV29-1 | TGCAGCGCTAAGTACCAAGAGACCCAGTACTTC | CSAKYQETQYF
. | TRBJ2-7 | TRBD1 | TRBV14 | TGTGCCAGCAGCGCAGGGACAGGGTATCGCCCCAACGGATACGAGCAGTACTTC | CASSAGTGYRPNGYEQYF
. | TRBJ2-3 | TRBD2 | TRBV5-1 | TGCGCCAGCAGCTTGGCCCGCAGCGGGAGTACAGATACGCAGTATTTT | CASSLARSGSTDTQYF
. | TRBJ1-1 | TRBD1 | TRBV6-1 | TGTGCCAGCAGCCGGGGGGTACAGGGGAGAGCTTTCTTT | CASSRGVQGRAFF
few | TRBJ1-5 | TRBD1 | TRBV7-8 | TGTGCCAGCAGCACGCGGACAGGGGGCGGCAATCAGCCCCAGCATTTT | CASSTRTGGGNQPQHF
many | TRBJ2-7 | TRBD1 | TRBV20-1 | TGCAGTGCTTCGACAGGGGGTCCAACCTACGAGCAGTACTTC | CSASTGGPTYEQYF
many | TRBJ2-5 | . | TRBV3-1 | TGTGCCAGCAGCCTTCGGAGGGACCAAGAGACCCAGTACTTC | CASSLRRDQETQYF
. | TRBJ2-6 | . | TRBV29-1 | TGCAGCCCATTGCCCGGGCCTGGGGCCAACGTCCTGACTTTC | CSPLPGPGANVLTF
. | TRBJ2-1 | TRBD1 | TRBV5-1 | TGCGCCAACAGTTCGACAGGGAGTGAGATGAATGAGCAGTTCTTC | CANSSTGSEMNEQFF
many | TRBJ1-5 | . | TRBV30 | TGTGCCTGGAGTGTGGGTAGTGGCAATCAGCCCCAGCATTTT | CAWSVGSGNQPQHF
. | TRBJ2-7 | TRBD2 | TRBV6-1 | TGTGCCAGCAGTGGGGGGGGTAGCGGGAGGGCCCCCTACGAGCAGTACTTC | CASSGGGSGRAPYEQYF
many | TRBJ2-5 | TRBD1 | TRBV20-1 | TGCAGTGCTAAGAAAGGGGGCGGACAGTACTTC | CSAKKGGGQYF
many | TRBJ2-7 | TRBD2 | TRBV2 | TGTGCCAGCACTCCGGGACTAGCGGGAGACGAGCAGTACTTC | CASTPGLAGDEQYF
many | TRBJ2-1 | TRBD2 | TRBV5-1 | TGCGCCAGCAGCTTGGCCCGGAGCGGGAGGGAGAGAGGTGAGCAGTTCTTC | CASSLARSGRERGEQFF
. | TRBJ2-5 | . | TRBV6-1 | TGTGCCAGCAGCCTTAACAGGGCAGAGACCCAGTACTTC | CASSLNRAETQYF
. | TRBJ1-1 | . | TRBV2 | TGTGCCAGCAGTGGGGGGGCGCGTAACACTGAAGCTTTCTTT | CASSGGARNTEAFF
. | TRBJ2-7 | TRBD1 | TRBV20-1 | TGCAGTGCCGCCCGACAGGGCTCCTACGAGCAGTACTTC | CSAARQGSYEQYF
many | TRBJ2-1 | TRBD2 | TRBV3-1 | TGTGCCAGCAGCCAAGGAAAACTAGCGTTATACAATGAGCAGTTCTTC | CASSQGKLALYNEQFF